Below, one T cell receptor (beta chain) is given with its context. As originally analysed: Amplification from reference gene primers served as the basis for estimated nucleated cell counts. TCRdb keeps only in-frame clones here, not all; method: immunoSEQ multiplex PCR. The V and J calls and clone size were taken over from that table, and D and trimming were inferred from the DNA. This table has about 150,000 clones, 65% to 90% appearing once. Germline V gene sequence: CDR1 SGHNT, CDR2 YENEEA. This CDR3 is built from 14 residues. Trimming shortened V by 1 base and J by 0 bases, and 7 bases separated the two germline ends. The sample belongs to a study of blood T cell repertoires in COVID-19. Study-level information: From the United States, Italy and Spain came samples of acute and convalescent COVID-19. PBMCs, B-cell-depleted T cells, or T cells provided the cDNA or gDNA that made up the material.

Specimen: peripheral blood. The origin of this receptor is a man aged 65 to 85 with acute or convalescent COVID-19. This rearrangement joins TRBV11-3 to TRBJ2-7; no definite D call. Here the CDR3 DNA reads TGTGCCAGCAGCTTAGCCAGTCACTCCTACGAGCAGTACTTC. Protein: CASSLASHSYEQYF.